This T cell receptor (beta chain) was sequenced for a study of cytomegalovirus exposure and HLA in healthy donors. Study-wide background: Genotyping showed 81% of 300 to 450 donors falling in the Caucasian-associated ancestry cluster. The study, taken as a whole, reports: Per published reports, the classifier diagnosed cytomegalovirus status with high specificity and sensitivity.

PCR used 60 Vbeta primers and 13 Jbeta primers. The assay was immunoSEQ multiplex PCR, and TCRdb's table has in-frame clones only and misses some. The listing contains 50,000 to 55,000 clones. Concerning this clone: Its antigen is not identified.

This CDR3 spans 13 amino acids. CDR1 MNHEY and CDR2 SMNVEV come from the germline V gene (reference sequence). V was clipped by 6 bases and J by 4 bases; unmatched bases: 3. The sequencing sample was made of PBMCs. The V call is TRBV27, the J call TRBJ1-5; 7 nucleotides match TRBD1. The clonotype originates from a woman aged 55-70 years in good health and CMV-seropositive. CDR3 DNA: TGTGCCAGCAGGACGACAGGGAATCAGCCCCAGCATTTT. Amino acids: CASRTTGNQPQHF.